What follows are 27 T cell receptor beta chains derived from one specimen sequenced in a study of cytomegalovirus exposure and HLA in healthy donors. The PCR had 60 Vbeta and 13 Jbeta primers. Profiling relied on immunoSEQ multiplex PCR, and the TCRdb table lists in-frame clones only, not all of them. This sample has approximately 100,000 clones, with approximately 76% found just once. The specimen was PBMCs. The source is a man in his forties or fifties in good health and CMV-seronegative.

V usage is TRBV2 and J usage is TRBJ1-4; 9 bases fit TRBD1. Germline values: CDR1 SNHLY, CDR2 FYNNEI. With 4 bases clipped from V and 10 bases from J, the junction kept 13 bases outside the gene matches. The CDR3 length is 16 residues. The CDR3 reads CASSAAVGQGLGKLFF. The CDR3 DNA sequence: TGTGCCAGCAGTGCAGCCGTGGGACAGGGACTTGGAAAACTGTTTTTT.

The chain links TRBV4-2 to TRBJ2-1; TRBD2 matches 11 bases. The junction had 4 bases not matched to a gene; V was cut back by 4 bases and J by 2 bases. The CDR3 covers 16 residues. Germline V gene sequence: CDR1 LGHNA, CDR2 YNFKEQ. The CDR3 sequence: CASSRETSGTYNEQFF. CDR3 DNA sequence: TGTGCCAGCAGCCGGGAGACTAGCGGGACCTACAATGAGCAGTTCTTC.

This chain joins TRBV10-3 and TRBJ2-1, with TRBD2 matching over 8 bases. Germline assignment: CDR1 ENHRY and CDR2 SYGVKD. V shed 3 bases, J shed 8 bases, and the junction held 15 bases outside the gene matches. This CDR3 has 17 residues. The CDR3 nucleotides read TGTGCCATCAGTGAAGTTGAAGCGGGGGTCGGAGGGGATGAGCAGTTCTTC. It encodes CAISEVEAGVGGDEQFF.

V is TRBV29-1 and J is TRBJ1-1; possible D gene TRBD1, 6 bases. Trimming removed 4 bases at V and 1 base at J, with 10 bases between. This CDR3 spans 13 amino acids. Germline lookup yields CDR1 SQVTM and CDR2 ANQGSEA. CDR3 sequence reads: CSVVWTANTEAFF. The CDR3 DNA reads as TGCAGCGTTGTGTGGACAGCGAACACTGAAGCTTTCTTT.

This clone was picked up a small number of times. This sequence joins TRBV9 and TRBJ1-2; a weak D match, TRBD1 (6 bases). Germline assignment: CDR1 SGDLS and CDR2 YYNGEE. Trimming left V 3 bases short and J 7 bases short, with 19 bases between. This CDR3 comprises 15 residues. CDR3 sequence: CASSAPQGRISGYTF. As DNA, the CDR3 is TGTGCCAGCAGCGCCCCACAGGGTAGAATTTCTGGCTACACCTTC.

This chain connects TRBV7-9 to TRBJ1-2; D is undetermined. Trimming removed 5 bases at V and 2 bases at J, with 9 bases between. This CDR3 is built from 13 residues. Germline V gives CDR1 SEHNR, CDR2 FQNEAQ (reference sequence). CDR3 sequence reads: CASSLPQNYGYTF. As DNA, the CDR3 is TGTGCCAGCAGCCTTCCTCAGAACTATGGCTACACCTTC.

The genes are TRBV7-8 and TRBJ1-2; maybe TRBD1 (5 bases). Germline CDR1 reads SGHVS; CDR2 reads FQNEAQ. This CDR3 is 15 amino acids long. The ends were cut back, 5 bases at V and 6 bases at J, with 19 bases in the middle. As DNA, the CDR3 is TGTGCCAGCAGCGCGGGACGGCGACTTGACGATGGCTACACCTTC. The encoded protein is CASSAGRRLDDGYTF.

The CDR3 nucleotides are TGTGCCAGCTCTACAGGGGAGAACTACGAGCAGTACGTC. As protein: CASSTGENYEQYV. The V and J genes are TRBV28 and TRBJ2-7, with 7 bases lining up with TRBD1. Germline trimming cut 8 bases from V and 3 bases from J; bases unmatched to any gene: 7. Germline V CDR1 and CDR2: MDHEN, SYDVKM. The CDR3 is 13 residues long.

This clone appeared a single time. The V gene is TRBV6-1, the J gene TRBJ1-1; TRBD1 matches at 7 bases. With 2 bases clipped from V and 3 bases from J, the junction kept 9 bases outside the gene matches. CDR3 length: 16 residues. The germline V gene encodes CDR1 MNHNS and CDR2 SASEGT. DNA for the CDR3: TGTGCCAGCAGTGAAAGGGACAGTCGTTTTTACACTGAAGCTTTCTTT. It yields the protein CASSERDSRFYTEAFF.

This clone has more than one count but fewer than ten. The V call is TRBV6-5, the J call TRBJ1-5; tentative D call: TRBD1 (5 bases). The germline V and J ends were trimmed by 5 bases and 8 bases, with 16 bases remaining between them. The CDR3 consists of 14 residues. Germline values: CDR1 MNHEY, CDR2 SVGAGI. The DNA of the CDR3 is TGTGCCAGCAGTGAGGCGGGGGGAGGCAAGCCCCAGCATTTT. This translates into CASSEAGGGKPQHF.

The chain carries TRBV2 and TRBJ2-7; D is unresolved. Trimming removed 7 bases at V and 3 bases at J, with 7 bases between. The CDR3 loop spans 11 amino acids. CDR1 and CDR2 from the germline V gene are SNHLY and FYNNEI. In DNA, the CDR3 is TGTGCCAGCACTCCTAACTACGAGCAGTACTTC. It codes for CASTPNYEQYF.

The chain couples TRBV5-1 to TRBJ1-2; D gene unclear. This CDR3 is 14 amino acids long. The V gene's germline CDR1 is SGHRS and CDR2 YFSETQ. V was clipped by 0 bases and J by 2 bases, with 8 bases between them. The CDR3 loop reads CASSLGSENYGYTF. CDR3 DNA: TGCGCCAGCAGCTTGGGGTCGGAGAACTATGGCTACACCTTC.

The rearrangement joins TRBV6-4 to TRBJ2-2, with 7 positions matching TRBD1. CDR3 length equals 13 residues. Trimming at V came to 6 bases and at J to 6 bases, leaving 4 bases not matched to a gene. In germline, CDR1 is MRHNA, CDR2 SNTAGT. The CDR3 DNA reads as TGTGCCAGCAGCAGCGGACAGGCCGGGGAGCTGTTTTTT. This codes for CASSSGQAGELFF.

This chain uses TRBV9 with TRBJ1-3; D remains ambiguous. CDR1 is SGDLS and CDR2 is YYNGEE in the germline V gene. The CDR3 is 16 residues long. V was cut by 2 bases and J by 0 bases, with 12 bases left in between. CDR3 protein: CASSVELSNSGNTIYF. CDR3 DNA sequence: TGTGCCAGCAGCGTTGAGCTAAGTAACTCTGGAAACACCATATATTTT.

In this sample, this clone turned up a few times. The chain employs TRBV19 and TRBJ2-2, with TRBD2 as a possible D gene (5 bases). CDR3 length equals 16 residues. With 4 bases removed from V and 4 bases from J, the gap between germline ends came to 16 bases. Per the germline V gene, CDR1 is LNHDA and CDR2 is SQIVND (reference sequence). The CDR3 DNA reads as TGTGCCAGTAGTACTGGTAGATTAGCGATCACCGGGGAGCTGTTTTTT. This encodes CASSTGRLAITGELFF.

V gene TRBV7-9 combines with J gene TRBJ2-5; 10 bases are a match to TRBD1. The last part of the DNA fits TRBJ2-7 better; the J call may be wrong. The CDR3 consists of 16 residues. Per germline, CDR1 SEHNR and CDR2 FQNEAQ (reference sequence). The CDR3 nucleotides read TGTGCCAGCAGTGGGGGACAGGGGCCATCTTCCTACGAGCAGTACTTC. Its translation: CASSGGQGPSSYEQYF.

The chain links TRBV27 to TRBJ1-1; 8 bases line up with TRBD1. V was pared by 1 base and J by 7 bases, with 11 bases of the junction left unmatched. CDR1 is MNHEY, CDR2 SMNVEV, per germline (reference sequence). CDR3 size: 16 residues. CDR3 nucleotide sequence: TGTGCCAGCAGTTTATACCCAGGGGGCTATTTAGTTGAAGCTTTCTTT. Its translation: CASSLYPGGYLVEAFF.

V and J are TRBV5-4 and TRBJ1-2, with a tentative D call TRBD1 (5 bases). This CDR3 contains 13 residues. Germline V gene lookup returns CDR1 SGHNT and CDR2 YYREEE (reference sequence). V lost 4 bases, J lost 5 bases, and 12 bases lay in between. The CDR3 coding sequence is TGTGCCAGCAGCCAAGGAAGGGGATATGGCTACACCTTC. Translated: CASSQGRGYGYTF. The full variable domain, completed using reference TRBV5-4 and TRBJ1-2, is ETGVTQSPTHLIKTRGQQVTLRCSSQSGHNTVSWYQQALGQGPQFIFQYYREEENGRGNFPPRFSGLQFPNYSSELNVNALELDDSALYLCASSQGRGYGYTFGSGTRLTVV.

CDR3 sequence (DNA): TGTGCCAGCAGCTTAGCCCCTGGCGGGGTTATCTCCTACGAGCAGTACTTC. Encoded protein: CASSLAPGGVISYEQYF. The chain uses TRBV7-2 and TRBJ2-7; D may be TRBD2 (6 bases). There are 17 residues in the CDR3. Germline CDR1 reads SGHTA; CDR2 reads FQGNSA. Deletions cut 0 bases from V and 0 bases from J, with 15 bases between.

The chain carries TRBV7-3 and TRBJ2-2, with a tentative D call TRBD1 (6 bases). The CDR3 runs 15 residues. CDR1 is SGHTA and CDR2 is FQGTGA in the germline V gene. V was pared by 4 bases and J by 4 bases, with 13 bases between. In DNA, the CDR3 is TGTGCCAGCAGCTCTACAGGGTCGGTCACCGGGGAGCTGTTTTTT. Translation gives CASSSTGSVTGELFF.

The chain combines TRBV14 with TRBJ1-4; possible D gene TRBD1, 6 bases. Germline CDR1 SGHDN, CDR2 FVKESK. V gave up 5 bases and J gave up 8 bases, with 12 bases separating them. This CDR3 region has 13 residues. The CDR3 nucleotides read TGTGCCAGCAGCGAATCTGGACAGGAAAAACTGTTTTTT. It encodes CASSESGQEKLFF. Full variable domain (remainder filled in from reference TRBV14 and TRBJ1-4): EAGVTQFPSHSVIEKGQTVTLRCDPISGHDNLYWYRRVMGKEIKFLLHFVKESKQDESGMPNNRFLAERTGGTYSTLKVQPAELEDSGVYFCASSESGQEKLFFGSGTQLSVL.

The chain couples TRBV10-2 to TRBJ2-2, with 16 bases aligning to TRBD2. The CDR3 runs to 17 residues. Germline V gene data show CDR1 as WSHSY and CDR2 as SAAADI. Trimming took 6 bases from V and 4 from J; bases not matched to a gene: 5. CDR3 nucleotide sequence: TGCGCCAGCAGATCGGGACTAGCGGGGGGGCCCACCGGGGAGCTGTTTTTT. Its protein is CASRSGLAGGPTGELFF.

A word on this clone: Its ends do not fully match the called genes, so a read error is possible. This rearrangement joins TRBV7-7 to TRBJ2-3; 8 positions agree with TRBD2. Germline values: CDR1 SSHAT, CDR2 FNYEAQ (reference sequence). The CDR3 covers 15 residues. CDR3 in DNA: TGTGCTAGCAGTAAAAGCGGGGGAGACACAGATACGCAGTATTTT. This gives the protein CASSKSGGDTDTQYF. Full variable domain (missing parts from reference TRBV7-7 and TRBJ2-3): GAGVSQSPRYKVTKRGQDVTLRCDPISSHATLYWYQQALGQGPEFLTYFNYEAQPDKSGLPSDRFSAERPEGSISTLTIQRTEQRDSAMYRCASSKSGGDTDTQYFGPGTRLTVL.

V is TRBV7-6 and J is TRBJ2-2; the D is unclear. V was trimmed by 5 bases and J by 5 bases, leaving 6 bases between them. Germline loops: CDR1 SGHVS, CDR2 FNYEAQ. The CDR3 length is 12 residues. CDR3 amino acids: CASSRETGELFF. DNA for the CDR3: TGTGCCAGCAGCCGTGAGACCGGGGAGCTGTTTTTT.

The chain uses TRBV18 and TRBJ1-2; possible D gene TRBD1, 6 bases. The CDR3 contains 15 residues. Trimming took off 0 bases at V and 6 bases at J, with 14 bases between the two ends. Germline V gene sequence: CDR1 KGHSH, CDR2 LQKENI. The CDR3 coding sequence is TGTGCCAGCTCACCACCGATTAGGGGGGGGCATGGCTACACCTTC. This translates into CASSPPIRGGHGYTF. Based on the CDR3 plus reference TRBV18 and TRBJ1-2, the full variable domain is NAGVMQNPRHLVRRRGQEARLRCSPMKGHSHVYWYRQLPEEGLKFMVYLQKENIIDESGMPKERFSAEFPKEGPSILRIQQVVRGDSAAYFCASSPPIRGGHGYTFGSGTRLTVV.

The genes are TRBV7-8 and TRBJ2-5, with 11 bases matching TRBD2. The CDR3 length is 15 residues. The V and J ends lost 4 bases and 5 bases, in that order; junction bases with no gene match: 6. Looked up from germline, CDR1 is SGHVS and CDR2 is FQNEAQ. The CDR3: CASSSTSGGWETQYF. Written as DNA, the CDR3 is TGTGCCAGCAGCTCCACTAGCGGGGGTTGGGAGACCCAGTACTTC.

The J gene is TRBJ1-2, the V gene TRBV13; D is possibly TRBD1 (5 bases). The CDR3 runs 14 residues. Germline CDR1 is PRHDT and CDR2 is FYEKMQ (reference sequence). V gave up 5 bases and J gave up 7 bases, with 17 bases separating them. The CDR3 spells CASSHSLRGGGYTF. The CDR3 coding sequence is TGTGCCAGCAGCCACTCCCTTCGGGGGGGTGGCTACACCTTC.